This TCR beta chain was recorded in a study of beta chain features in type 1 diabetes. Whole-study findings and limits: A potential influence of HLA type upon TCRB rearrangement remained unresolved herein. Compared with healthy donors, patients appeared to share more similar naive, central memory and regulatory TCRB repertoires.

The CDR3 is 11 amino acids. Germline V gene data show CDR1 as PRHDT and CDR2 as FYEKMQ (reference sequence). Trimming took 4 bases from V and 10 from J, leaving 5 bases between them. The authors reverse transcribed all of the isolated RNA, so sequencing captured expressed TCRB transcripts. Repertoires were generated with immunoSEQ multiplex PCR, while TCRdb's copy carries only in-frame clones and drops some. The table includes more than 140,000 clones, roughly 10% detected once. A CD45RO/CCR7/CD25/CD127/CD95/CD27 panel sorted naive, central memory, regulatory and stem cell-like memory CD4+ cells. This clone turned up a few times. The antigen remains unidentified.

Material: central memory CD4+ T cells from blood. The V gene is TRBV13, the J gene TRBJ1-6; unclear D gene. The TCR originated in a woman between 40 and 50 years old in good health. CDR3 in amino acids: CASSSGSPLHF. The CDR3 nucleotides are TGTGCCAGCAGCTCGGGATCACCCCTCCACTTT. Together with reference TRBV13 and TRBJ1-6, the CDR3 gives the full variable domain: AAGVIQSPRHLIKEKRETATLKCYPIPRHDTVYWYQQGPGQDPQFLISFYEKMQSDKGSIPDRFSAQQFSDYHSELNMSSLELGDSALYFCASSSGSPLHFGNGTRLTVT.